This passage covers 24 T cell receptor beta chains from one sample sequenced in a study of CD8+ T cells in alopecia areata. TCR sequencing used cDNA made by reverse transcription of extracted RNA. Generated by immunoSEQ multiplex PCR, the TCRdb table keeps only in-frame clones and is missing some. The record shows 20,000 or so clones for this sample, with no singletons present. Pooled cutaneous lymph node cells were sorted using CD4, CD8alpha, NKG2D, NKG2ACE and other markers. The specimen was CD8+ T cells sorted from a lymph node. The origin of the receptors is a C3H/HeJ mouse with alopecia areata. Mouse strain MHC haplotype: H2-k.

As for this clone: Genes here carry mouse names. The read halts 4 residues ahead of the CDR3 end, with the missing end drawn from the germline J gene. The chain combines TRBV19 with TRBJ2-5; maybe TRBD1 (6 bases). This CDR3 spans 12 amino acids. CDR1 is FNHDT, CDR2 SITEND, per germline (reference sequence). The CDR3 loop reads CASSYQGDTQYF. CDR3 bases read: TGTGCCAGCAGTTATCAGGGGGAC.

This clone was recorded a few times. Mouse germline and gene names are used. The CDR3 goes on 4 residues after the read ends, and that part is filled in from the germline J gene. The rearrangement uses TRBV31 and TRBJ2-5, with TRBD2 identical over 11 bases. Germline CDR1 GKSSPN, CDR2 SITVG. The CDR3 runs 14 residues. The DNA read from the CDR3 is TGTGCCTGGAGCCTCCGGGACTGGGGGGAC. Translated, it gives CAWSLRDWGD. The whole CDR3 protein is CAWSLRDWGDTQYF.

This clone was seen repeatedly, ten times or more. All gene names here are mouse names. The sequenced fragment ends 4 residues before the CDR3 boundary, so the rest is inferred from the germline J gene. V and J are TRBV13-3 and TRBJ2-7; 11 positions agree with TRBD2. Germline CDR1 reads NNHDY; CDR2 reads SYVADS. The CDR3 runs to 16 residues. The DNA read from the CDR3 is TGTGCCAGCAGCCACCTTGACTGGGGGGGATCATAT. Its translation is CASSHLDWGGSY. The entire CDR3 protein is CASSHLDWGGSYEQYF.

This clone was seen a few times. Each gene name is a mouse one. CDR3 residues: CASRDRAYEQYF. CDR3 DNA, as far as it was read: TGTGCCAGCAGGGACAGGGCTTAT. The chain uses TRBV19 and TRBJ2-7; 8 nucleotides line up with TRBD1. The DNA ends 4 residues before the CDR3 does, and the rest of the CDR3 is filled in from the germline J gene. CDR3 length: 12 residues. Germline CDR1 and CDR2: FNHDT and SITEND (reference sequence). Full variable domain (outside the CDR3, taken from reference TRBV19 and TRBJ2-7): GGIITQTPKFLIGQEGQKLTLKCQQNFNHDTMYWYRQDSGKGLRLIYYSITENDLQKGDLSEGYDASREKKSSFSLTVTSAQKNEMAVFLCASRDRAYEQYFGPGTRLTVL.

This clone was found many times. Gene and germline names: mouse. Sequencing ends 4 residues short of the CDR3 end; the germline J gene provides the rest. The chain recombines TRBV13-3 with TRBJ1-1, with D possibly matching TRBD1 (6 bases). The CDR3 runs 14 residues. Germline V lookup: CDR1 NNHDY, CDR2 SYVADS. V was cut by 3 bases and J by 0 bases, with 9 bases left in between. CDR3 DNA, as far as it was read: TGTGCCAGCAGTGGCAGGGGCGCAAACACA. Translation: CASSGRGANT. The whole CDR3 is CASSGRGANTEVFF.

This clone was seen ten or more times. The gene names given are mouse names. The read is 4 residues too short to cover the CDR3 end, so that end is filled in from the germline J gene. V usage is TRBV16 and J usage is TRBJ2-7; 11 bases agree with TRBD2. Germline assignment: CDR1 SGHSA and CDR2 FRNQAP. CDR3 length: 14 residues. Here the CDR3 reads CASSLRDWGYEQYF. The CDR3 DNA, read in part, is TGTGCAAGCAGCTTGCGGGACTGGGGGTAT. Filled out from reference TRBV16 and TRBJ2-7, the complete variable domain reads NAGVIQTPRHKVTGKGQEATLWCEPISGHSAVFWYRQTIVQGLEFLTYFRNQAPIDDSGMPKERFSAQMPNQSHSTLKIQSTQPQDSAVYLCASSLRDWGYEQYFGPGTRLTVL.

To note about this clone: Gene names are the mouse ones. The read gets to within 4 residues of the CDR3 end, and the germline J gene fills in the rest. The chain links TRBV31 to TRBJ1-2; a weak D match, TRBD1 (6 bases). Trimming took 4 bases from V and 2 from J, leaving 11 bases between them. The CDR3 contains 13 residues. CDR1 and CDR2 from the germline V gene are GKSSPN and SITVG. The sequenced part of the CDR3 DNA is TGTGCCTGGACGACAGGAAAGAACTCC. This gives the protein CAWTTGKNS. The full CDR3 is CAWTTGKNSDYTF. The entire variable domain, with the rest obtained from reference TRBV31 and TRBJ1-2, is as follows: AQTIHQWPVAEIKAVGSPLSLGCTIKGKSSPNLYWYWQATGGTLQQLFYSITVGQVESVVQLNLSASRPKDDQFILSTEKLLLSHSGFYLCAWTTGKNSDYTFGSGTRLLVI.

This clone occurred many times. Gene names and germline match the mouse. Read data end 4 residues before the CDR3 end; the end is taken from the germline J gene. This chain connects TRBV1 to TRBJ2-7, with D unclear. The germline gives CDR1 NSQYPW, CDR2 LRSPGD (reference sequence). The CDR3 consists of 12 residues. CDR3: CTCSAHRYEQYF. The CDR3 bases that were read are TGCACCTGCAGTGCTCACAGATAT.

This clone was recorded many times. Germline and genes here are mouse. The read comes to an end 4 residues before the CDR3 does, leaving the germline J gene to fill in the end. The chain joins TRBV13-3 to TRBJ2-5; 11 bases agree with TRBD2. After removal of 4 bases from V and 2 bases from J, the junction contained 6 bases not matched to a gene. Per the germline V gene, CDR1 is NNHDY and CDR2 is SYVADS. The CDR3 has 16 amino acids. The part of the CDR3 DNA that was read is TGTGCCAGCAGTCCCCGGACTGGGGGGCTCCAAGAC. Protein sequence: CASSPRTGGLQD. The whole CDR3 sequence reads CASSPRTGGLQDTQYF.

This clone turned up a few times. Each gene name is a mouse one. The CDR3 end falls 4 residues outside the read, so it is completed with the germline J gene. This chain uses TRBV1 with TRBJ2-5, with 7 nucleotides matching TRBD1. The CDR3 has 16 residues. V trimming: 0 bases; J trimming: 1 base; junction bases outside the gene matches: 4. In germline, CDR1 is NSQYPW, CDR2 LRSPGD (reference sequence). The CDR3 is CTCSADNTGDQDTQYF. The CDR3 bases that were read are TGCACCTGCAGTGCAGATAATACAGGGGACCAAGAC.

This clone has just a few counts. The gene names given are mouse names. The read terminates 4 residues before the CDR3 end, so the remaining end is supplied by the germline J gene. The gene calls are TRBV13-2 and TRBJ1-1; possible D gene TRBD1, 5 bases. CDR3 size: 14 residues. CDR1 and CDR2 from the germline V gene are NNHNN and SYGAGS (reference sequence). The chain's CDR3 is CASGDAQGRTEVFF. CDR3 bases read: TGTGCCAGCGGTGATGCTCAGGGAAGGACA.

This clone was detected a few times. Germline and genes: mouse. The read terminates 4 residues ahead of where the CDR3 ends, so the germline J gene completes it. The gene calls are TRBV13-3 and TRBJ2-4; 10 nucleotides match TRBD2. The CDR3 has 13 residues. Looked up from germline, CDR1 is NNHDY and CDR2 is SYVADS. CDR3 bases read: TGTGCCAGCACTGACTGGGGGGAAAAC. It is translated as CASTDWGEN. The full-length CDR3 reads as CASTDWGENTLYF. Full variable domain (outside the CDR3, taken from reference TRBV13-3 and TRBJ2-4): EAAVTQSPRSKVAVTGGKVTLSCHQTNNHDYMYWYRQDTGHGLRLIHYSYVADSTEKGDIPDGYKASRPSQENFSLILELASLSQTAVYFCASTDWGENTLYFGAGTRLSVL.

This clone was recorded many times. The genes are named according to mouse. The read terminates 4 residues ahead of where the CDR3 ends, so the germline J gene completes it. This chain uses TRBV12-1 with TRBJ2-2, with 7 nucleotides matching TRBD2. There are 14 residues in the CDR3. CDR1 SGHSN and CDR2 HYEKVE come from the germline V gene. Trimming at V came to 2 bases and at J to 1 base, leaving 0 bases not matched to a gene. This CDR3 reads CASSRLGNTGQLYF. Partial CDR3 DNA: TGTGCCAGCTCTCGACTGGGAAACACCGGG.

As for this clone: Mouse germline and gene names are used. CDR3 DNA, as far as it was read: TGTGCAAGCAGCCGAACAGGGTCA. It is translated as CASSRTGS. The full CDR3 reads CASSRTGSEVFF. V and J are TRBV16 and TRBJ1-1; possibly TRBD1 for D (6 bases). Coverage ceases 4 residues before the CDR3 finishes, and the germline J gene fills in the end. The germline CDR1 and CDR2 sequences are SGHSA and FRNQAP. CDR3 length: 12 amino acids.

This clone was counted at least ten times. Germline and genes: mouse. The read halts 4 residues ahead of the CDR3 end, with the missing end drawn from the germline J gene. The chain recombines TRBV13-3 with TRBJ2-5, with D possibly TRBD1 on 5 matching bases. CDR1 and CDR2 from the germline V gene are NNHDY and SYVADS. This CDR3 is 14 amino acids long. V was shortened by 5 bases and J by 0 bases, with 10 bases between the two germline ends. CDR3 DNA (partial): TGTGCCAGCAGCGGACAACTTAACCAAGAC. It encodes CASSGQLNQD. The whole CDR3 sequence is CASSGQLNQDTQYF. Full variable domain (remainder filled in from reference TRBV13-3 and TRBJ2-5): EAAVTQSPRSKVAVTGGKVTLSCHQTNNHDYMYWYRQDTGHGLRLIHYSYVADSTEKGDIPDGYKASRPSQENFSLILELASLSQTAVYFCASSGQLNQDTQYFGPGTRLLVL.

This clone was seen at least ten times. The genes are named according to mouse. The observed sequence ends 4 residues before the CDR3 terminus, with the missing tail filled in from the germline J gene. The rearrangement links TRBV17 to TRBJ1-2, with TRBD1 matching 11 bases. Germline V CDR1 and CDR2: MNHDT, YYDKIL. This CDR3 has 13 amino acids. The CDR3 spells CASSRDRGRDYTF. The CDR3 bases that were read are TGTGCTAGCAGTAGGGACAGGGGGCGC.

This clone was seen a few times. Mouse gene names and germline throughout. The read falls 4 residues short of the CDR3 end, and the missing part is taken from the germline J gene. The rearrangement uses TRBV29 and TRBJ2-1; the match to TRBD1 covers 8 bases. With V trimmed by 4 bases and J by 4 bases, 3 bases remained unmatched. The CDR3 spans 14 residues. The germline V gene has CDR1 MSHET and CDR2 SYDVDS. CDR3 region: CASSSGTGYAEQFF. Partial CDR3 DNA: TGTGCTAGCAGTTCCGGGACAGGATATGCT.

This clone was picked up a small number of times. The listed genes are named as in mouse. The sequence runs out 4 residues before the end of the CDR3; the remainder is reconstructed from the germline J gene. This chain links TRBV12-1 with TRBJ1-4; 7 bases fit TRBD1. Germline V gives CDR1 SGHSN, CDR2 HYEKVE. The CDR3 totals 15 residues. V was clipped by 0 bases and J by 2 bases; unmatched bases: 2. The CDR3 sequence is CASSLAGQSNERLFF. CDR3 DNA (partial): TGTGCCAGCTCTCTCGCGGGACAGTCCAACGAA.

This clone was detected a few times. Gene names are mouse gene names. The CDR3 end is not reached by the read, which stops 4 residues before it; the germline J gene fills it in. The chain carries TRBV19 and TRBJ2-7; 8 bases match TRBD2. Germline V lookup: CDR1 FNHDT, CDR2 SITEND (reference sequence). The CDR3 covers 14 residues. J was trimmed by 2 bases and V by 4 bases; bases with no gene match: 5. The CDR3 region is CASSGGGAPYEQYF. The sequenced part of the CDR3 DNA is TGTGCCAGCAGTGGGGGGGGCGCCCCCTAT.

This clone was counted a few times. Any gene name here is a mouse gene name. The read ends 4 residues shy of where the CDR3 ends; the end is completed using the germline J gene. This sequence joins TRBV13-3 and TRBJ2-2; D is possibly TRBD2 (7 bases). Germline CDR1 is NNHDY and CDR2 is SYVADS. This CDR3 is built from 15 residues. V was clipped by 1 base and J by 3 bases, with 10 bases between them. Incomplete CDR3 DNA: TGTGCCAGCAGTGATCTGGGGGCGGACACCGGG. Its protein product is CASSDLGADTG. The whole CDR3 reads CASSDLGADTGQLYF.

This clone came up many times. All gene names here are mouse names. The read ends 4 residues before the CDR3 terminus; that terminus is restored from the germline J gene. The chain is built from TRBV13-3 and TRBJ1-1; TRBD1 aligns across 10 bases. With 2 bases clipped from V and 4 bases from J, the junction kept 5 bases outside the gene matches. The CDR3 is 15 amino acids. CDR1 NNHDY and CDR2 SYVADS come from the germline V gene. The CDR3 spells CASSERTGGATEVFF. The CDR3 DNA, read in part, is TGTGCCAGCAGTGAAAGGACAGGGGGGGCCACA.

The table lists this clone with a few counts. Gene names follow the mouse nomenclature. The part of the CDR3 DNA that was read is TGTGCCAGCAGTGATTTCTGGGGGAGTCAAAAC. As protein: CASSDFWGSQN. The full-length CDR3 reads as CASSDFWGSQNTLYF. The V and J genes are TRBV13-3 and TRBJ2-4; 7 nucleotides agree with TRBD2. With the read ending 4 residues before the CDR3 end, the germline J gene is used to fill in that end. V shed 1 base, J shed 0 bases, and the junction held 2 bases outside the gene matches. This CDR3 is 15 amino acids long. Germline CDR1 NNHDY, CDR2 SYVADS. Full variable domain (rest looked up from reference TRBV13-3 and TRBJ2-4): EAAVTQSPRSKVAVTGGKVTLSCHQTNNHDYMYWYRQDTGHGLRLIHYSYVADSTEKGDIPDGYKASRPSQENFSLILELASLSQTAVYFCASSDFWGSQNTLYFGAGTRLSVL.

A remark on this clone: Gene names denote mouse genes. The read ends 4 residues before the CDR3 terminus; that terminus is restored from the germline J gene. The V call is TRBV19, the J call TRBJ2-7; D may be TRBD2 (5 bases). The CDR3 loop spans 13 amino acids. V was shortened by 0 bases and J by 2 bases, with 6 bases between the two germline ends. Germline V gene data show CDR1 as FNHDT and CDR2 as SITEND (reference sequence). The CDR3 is CASSIVGAYEQYF. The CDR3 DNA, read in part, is TGTGCCAGCAGTATAGTTGGGGCCTAT.

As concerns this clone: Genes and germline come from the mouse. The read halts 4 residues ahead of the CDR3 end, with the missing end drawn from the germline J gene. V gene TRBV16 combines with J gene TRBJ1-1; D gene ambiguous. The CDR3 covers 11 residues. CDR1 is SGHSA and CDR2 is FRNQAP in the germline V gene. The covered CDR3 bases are TGTGCAAGCAGCCCCAGGACA. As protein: CASSPRT. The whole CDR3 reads CASSPRTEVFF.